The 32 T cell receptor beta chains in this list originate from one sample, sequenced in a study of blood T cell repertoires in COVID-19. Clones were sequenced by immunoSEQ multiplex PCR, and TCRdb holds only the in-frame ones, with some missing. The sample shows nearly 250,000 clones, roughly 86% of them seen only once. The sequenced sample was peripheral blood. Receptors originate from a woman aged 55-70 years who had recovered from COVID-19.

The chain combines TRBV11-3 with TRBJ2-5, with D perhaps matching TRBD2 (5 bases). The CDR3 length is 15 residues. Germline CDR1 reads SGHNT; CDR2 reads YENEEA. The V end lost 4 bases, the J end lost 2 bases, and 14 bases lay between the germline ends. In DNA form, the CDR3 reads TGTGCCAGCAGCTCAACCGGGATCGCACAAGAGACCCAGTACTTC. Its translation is CASSSTGIAQETQYF.

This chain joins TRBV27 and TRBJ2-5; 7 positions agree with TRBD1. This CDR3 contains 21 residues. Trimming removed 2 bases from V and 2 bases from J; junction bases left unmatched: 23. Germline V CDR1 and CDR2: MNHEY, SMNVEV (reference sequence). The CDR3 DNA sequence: TGTGCCAGCAGTTTACGATCCACCCGACAGGGTAGAGGGGACGTGCAAGAGACCCAGTACTTC. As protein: CASSLRSTRQGRGDVQETQYF.

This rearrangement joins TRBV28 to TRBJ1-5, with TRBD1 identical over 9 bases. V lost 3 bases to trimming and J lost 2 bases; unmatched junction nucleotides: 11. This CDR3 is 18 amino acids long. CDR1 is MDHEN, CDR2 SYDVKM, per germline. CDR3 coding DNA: TGTGCCAGCAGTTTCCTCACAGGGGGCGGTTTAGGCAATCAGCCCCAGCATTTT. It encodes CASSFLTGGGLGNQPQHF.

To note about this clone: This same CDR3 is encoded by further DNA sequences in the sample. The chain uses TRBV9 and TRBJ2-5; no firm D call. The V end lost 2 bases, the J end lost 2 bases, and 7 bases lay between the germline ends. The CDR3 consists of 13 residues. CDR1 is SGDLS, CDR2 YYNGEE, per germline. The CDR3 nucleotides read TGTGCCAGCAGCGTCGGTCGTCAAGAGACCCAGTACTTC. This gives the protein CASSVGRQETQYF.

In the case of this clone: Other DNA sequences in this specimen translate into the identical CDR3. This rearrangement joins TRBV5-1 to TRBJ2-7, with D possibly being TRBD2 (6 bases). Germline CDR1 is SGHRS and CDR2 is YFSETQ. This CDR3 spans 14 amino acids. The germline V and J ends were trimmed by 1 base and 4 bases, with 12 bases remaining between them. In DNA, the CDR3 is TGCGCCAGCAGCTTGAACGCGGGGCCATACGAGCAGTACTTC. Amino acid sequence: CASSLNAGPYEQYF.

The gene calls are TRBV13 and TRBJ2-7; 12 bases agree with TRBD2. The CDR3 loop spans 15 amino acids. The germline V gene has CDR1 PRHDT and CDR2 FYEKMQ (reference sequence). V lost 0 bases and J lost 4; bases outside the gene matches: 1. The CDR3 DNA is TGTGCCAGCAGCTTAGGACTAGCGGGGGGTTACGAGCAGTACTTC. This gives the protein CASSLGLAGGYEQYF. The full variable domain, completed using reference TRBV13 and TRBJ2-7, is AAGVIQSPRHLIKEKRETATLKCYPIPRHDTVYWYQQGPGQDPQFLISFYEKMQSDKGSIPDRFSAQQFSDYHSELNMSSLELGDSALYFCASSLGLAGGYEQYFGPGTRLTVT.

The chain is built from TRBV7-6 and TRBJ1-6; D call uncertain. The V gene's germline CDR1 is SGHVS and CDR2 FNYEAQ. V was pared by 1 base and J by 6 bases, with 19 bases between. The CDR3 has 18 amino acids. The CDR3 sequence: CASSLVEWGPGGNSPLHF. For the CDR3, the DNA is TGTGCCAGCAGCTTAGTCGAGTGGGGTCCGGGAGGTAATTCACCCCTCCACTTT.

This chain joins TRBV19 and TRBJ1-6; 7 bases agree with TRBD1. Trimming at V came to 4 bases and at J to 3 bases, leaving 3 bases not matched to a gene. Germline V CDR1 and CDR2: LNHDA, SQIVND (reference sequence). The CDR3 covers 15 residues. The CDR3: CASSSRDSYNSPLHF. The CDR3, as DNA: TGTGCCAGTAGTAGCCGGGACAGCTATAATTCACCCCTCCACTTT.

The CDR3 DNA is TGTGCCACCAGTGCTAAGGGACAGGGGAACACTGAAGCTTTCTTT. It translates to CATSAKGQGNTEAFF. The chain joins TRBV24-1 to TRBJ1-1; 9 bases are shared with TRBD1. V gave up 5 bases and J gave up 1 base; unmatched junction bases: 4. The germline CDR1 and CDR2 sequences are KGHDR and SFDVKD. The CDR3 sequence is 15 residues long.

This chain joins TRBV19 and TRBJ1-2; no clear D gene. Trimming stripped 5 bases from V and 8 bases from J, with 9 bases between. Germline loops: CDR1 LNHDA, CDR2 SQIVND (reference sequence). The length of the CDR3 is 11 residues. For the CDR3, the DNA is TGTGCCAGTAGTTCCTTTAGAGGCTACACCTTC. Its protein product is CASSSFRGYTF.

The CDR3, as DNA: TGTGCCAGCAGCTCGTGGACAACCCACAATGAGCAGTTCTTC. Translated: CASSSWTTHNEQFF. V is TRBV7-8 and J is TRBJ2-1, with D tentatively TRBD1 (5 bases). The length of the CDR3 is 14 residues. In germline, CDR1 is SGHVS, CDR2 FQNEAQ. The V end lost 4 bases, the J end lost 5 bases, and 12 bases lay between the germline ends.

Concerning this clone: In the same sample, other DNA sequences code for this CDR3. DNA of the CDR3: TGTGCCAGCAGCTTAGAAGGGGCATCACCCCTCCACTTT. As protein: CASSLEGASPLHF. V is TRBV7-2 and J is TRBJ1-6; weak D call: TRBD1 (5 bases). This CDR3 is 13 amino acids long. CDR1 is SGHTA and CDR2 is FQGNSA in the germline V gene. The V end lost 1 base, the J end lost 10 bases, and 8 bases lay between the germline ends.

CDR3 sequence reads: CASSLGQGANYGYTF. The CDR3 DNA reads TGTGCCAGCAGCTTAGGCCAGGGGGCAAACTATGGCTACACCTTC. This chain joins TRBV7-3 and TRBJ1-2; 8 nucleotides match TRBD1. The CDR3 consists of 15 residues. Unmatched junction bases numbered 4, after V lost 2 bases and J lost 2 bases. Germline CDR1 reads SGHTA; CDR2 reads FQGTGA.

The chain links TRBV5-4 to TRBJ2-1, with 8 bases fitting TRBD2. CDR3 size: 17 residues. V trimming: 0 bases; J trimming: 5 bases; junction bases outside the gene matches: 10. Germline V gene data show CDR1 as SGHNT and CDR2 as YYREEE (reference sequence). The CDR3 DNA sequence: TGTGCCAGCAGCTTGGCCGTGGGTAGCGGGGACAACAATGAGCAGTTCTTC. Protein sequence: CASSLAVGSGDNNEQFF.

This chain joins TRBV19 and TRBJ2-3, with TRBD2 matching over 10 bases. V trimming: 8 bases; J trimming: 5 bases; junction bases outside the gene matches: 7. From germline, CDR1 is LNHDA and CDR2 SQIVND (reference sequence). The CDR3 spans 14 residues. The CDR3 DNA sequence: TGTGCCAGTTCCACTAGCGGGACGGGAGATACGCAGTATTTT. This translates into CASSTSGTGDTQYF.

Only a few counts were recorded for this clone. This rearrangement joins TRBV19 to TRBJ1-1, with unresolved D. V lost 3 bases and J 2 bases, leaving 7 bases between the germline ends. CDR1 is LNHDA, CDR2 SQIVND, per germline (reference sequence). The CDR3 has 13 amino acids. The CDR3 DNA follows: TGTGCCAGTAGTATTCAGACAAACACTGAAGCTTTCTTT. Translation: CASSIQTNTEAFF.

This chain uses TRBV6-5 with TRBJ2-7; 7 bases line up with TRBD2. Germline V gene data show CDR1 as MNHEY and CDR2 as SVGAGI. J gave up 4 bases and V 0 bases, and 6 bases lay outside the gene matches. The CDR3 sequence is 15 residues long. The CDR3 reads CASSYSSGRGYEQYF. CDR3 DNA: TGTGCCAGCAGTTACTCTTCCGGGCGGGGGTACGAGCAGTACTTC.

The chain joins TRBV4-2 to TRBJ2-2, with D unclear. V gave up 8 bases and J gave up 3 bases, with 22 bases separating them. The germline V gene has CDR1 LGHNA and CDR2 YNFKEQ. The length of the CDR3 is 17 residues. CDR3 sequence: CASARLAGVEDTGELFF. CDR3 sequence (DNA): TGTGCCAGCGCAAGACTGGCCGGCGTTGAAGACACCGGGGAGCTGTTTTTT.

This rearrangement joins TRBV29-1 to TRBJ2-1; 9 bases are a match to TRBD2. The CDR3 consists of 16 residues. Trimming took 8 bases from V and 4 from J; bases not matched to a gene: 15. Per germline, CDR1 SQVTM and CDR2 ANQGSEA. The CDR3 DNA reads TGCAGCTCCCGGGGGCCTACTAGCGGGTCTTACAATGAGCAGTTCTTC. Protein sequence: CSSRGPTSGSYNEQFF.

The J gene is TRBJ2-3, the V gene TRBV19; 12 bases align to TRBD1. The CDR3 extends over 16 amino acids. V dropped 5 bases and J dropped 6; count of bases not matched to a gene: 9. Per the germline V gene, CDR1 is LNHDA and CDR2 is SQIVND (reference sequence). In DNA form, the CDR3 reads TGTGCCAGTAGTGGCCGGGACAGGGGGCAGGGGGATACGCAGTATTTT. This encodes CASSGRDRGQGDTQYF.

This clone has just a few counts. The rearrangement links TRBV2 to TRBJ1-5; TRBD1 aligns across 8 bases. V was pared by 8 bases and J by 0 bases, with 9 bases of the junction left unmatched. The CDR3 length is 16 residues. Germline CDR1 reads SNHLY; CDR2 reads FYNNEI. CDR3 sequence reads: CASRDRNPYSNQPQHF. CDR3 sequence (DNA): TGTGCCAGCCGGGACAGGAACCCTTATAGCAATCAGCCCCAGCATTTT.

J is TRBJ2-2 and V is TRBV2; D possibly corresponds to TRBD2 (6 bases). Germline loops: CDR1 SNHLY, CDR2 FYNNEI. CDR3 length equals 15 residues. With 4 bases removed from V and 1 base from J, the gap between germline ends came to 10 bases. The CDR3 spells CASSGDWLNTGELFF. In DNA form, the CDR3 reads TGTGCCAGCAGTGGGGACTGGCTGAACACCGGGGAGCTGTTTTTT.

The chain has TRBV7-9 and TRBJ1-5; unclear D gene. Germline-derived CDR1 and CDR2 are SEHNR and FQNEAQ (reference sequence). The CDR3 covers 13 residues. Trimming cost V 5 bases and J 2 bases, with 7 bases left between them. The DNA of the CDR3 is TGTGCCAGCAGCCAGGAGGGCAATCAGCCCCAGCATTTT. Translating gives CASSQEGNQPQHF. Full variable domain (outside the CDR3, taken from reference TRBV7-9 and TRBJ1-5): DTGVSQNPRHKITKRGQNVTFRCDPISEHNRLYWYRQTLGQGPEFLTYFQNEAQLEKSRLLSDRFSAERPKGSFSTLEIQRTEQGDSAMYLCASSQEGNQPQHFGDGTRLSIL.

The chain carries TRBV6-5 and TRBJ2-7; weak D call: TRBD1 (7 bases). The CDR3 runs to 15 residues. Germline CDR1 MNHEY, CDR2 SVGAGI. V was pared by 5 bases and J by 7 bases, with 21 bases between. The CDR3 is CASSRRDQGVREQYF. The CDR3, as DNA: TGTGCCAGCAGTCGGAGGGATCAGGGGGTGAGGGAGCAGTACTTC.

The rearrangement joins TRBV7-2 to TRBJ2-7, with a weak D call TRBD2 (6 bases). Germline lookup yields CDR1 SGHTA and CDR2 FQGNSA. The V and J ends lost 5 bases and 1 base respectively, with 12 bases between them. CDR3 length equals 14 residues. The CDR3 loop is CASSIGRGSYEQYF. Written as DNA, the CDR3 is TGTGCCAGCAGCATCGGACGGGGGTCCTACGAGCAGTACTTC.

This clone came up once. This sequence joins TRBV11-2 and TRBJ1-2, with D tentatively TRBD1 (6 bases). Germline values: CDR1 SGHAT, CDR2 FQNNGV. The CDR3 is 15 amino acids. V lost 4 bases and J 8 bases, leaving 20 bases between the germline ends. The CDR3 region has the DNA TGTGCCAGCAGCTCACCGAGCGGGGGGCTTGGGGGCTACACCTTC. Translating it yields CASSSPSGGLGGYTF.

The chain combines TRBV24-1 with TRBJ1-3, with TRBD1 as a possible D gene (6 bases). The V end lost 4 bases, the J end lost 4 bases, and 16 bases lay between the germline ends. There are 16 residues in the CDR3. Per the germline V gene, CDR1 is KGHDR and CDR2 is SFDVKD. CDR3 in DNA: TGTGCCACCAGTGACCCCAAACAGGGAGCGGGAAACACCATATATTTT. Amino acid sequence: CATSDPKQGAGNTIYF.

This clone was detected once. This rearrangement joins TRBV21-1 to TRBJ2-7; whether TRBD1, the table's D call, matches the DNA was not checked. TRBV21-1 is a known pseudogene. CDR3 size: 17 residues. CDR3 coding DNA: TGTGCCAGCAGCAAAGGAGGGGGCCGGACCGTCATCTACGAGCAGTACTTC. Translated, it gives CASSKGGGRTVIYEQYF.

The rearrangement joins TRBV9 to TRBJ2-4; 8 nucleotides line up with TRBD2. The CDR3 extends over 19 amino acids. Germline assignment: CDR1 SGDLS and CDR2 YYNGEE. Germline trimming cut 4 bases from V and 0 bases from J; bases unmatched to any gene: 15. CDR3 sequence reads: CASSPRGTSNTPAKNIQYF. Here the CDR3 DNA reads TGTGCCAGCAGCCCAAGAGGGACTAGTAACACTCCAGCCAAAAACATTCAGTACTTC.

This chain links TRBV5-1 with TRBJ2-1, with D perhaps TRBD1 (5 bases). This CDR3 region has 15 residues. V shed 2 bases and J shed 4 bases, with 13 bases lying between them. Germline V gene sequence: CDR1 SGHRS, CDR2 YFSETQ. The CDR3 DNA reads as TGCGCCAGCAGCTTTGGGGCAGGCACTTACAATGAGCAGTTCTTC. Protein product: CASSFGAGTYNEQFF.

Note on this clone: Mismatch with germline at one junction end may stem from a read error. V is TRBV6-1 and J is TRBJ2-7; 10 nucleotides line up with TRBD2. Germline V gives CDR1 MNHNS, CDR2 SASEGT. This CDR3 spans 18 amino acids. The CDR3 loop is CASSEADRSMTSGLHPLF. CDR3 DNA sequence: TGTGCCAGCAGTGAAGCCGATCGGAGTATGACTAGCGGGCTCCATCCTCTATTC.

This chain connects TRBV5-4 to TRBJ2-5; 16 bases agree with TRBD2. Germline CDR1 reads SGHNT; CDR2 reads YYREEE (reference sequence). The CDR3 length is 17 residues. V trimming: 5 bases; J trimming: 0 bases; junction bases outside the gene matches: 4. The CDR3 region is CASSGTSGGADQETQYF. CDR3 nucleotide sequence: TGTGCCAGCAGTGGGACTAGCGGGGGGGCCGACCAAGAGACCCAGTACTTC.